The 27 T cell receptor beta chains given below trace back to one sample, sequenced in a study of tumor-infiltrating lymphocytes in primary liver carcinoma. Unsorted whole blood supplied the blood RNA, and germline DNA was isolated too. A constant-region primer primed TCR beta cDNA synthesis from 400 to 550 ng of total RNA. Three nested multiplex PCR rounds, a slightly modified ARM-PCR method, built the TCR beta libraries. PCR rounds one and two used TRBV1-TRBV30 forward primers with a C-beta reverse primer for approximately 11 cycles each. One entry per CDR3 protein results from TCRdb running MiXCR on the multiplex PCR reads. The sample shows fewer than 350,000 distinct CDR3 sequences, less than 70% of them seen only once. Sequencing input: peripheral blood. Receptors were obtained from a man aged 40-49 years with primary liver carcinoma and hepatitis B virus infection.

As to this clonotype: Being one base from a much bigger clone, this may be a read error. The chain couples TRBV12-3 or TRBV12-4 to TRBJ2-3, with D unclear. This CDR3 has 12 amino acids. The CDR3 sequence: CACIDGTDMQYF. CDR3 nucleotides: TGTGCCTGCATTGACGGCACAGATATGCAGTATTTT.

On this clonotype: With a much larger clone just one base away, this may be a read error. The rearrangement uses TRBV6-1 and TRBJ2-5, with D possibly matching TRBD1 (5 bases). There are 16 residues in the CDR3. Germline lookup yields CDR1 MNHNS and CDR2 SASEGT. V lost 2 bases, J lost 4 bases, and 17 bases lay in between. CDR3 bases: TGTGCCAGCAGTGAAAACGACAGAGGATGGGGAGAGACCCAGTACTTC. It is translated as CASSENDRGWGETQYF.

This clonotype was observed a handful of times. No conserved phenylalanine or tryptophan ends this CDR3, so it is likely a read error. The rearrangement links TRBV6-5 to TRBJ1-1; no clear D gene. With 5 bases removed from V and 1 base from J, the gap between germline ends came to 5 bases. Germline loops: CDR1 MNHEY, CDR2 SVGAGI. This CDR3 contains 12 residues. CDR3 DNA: TGTGCCAGCAGTATAGGGAACACTGAAGCTTTCTCT. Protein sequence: CASSIGNTEAFS.

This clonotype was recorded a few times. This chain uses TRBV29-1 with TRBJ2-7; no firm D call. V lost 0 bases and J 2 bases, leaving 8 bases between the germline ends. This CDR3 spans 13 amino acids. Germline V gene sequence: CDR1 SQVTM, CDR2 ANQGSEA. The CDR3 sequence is CSVEDNNPYEQYF. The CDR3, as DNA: TGCAGCGTTGAAGACAATAACCCCTACGAGCAGTACTTC.

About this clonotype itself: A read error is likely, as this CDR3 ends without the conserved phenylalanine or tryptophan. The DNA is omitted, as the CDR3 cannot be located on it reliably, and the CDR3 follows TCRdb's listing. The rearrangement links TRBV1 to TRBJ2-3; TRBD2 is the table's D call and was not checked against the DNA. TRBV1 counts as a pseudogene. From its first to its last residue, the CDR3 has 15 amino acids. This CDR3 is CTSSPRECVTDRQYL.

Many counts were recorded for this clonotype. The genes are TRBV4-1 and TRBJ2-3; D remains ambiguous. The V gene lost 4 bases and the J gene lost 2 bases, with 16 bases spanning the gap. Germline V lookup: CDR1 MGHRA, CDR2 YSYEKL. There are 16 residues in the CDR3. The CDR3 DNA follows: TGCGCCAGCAGCCCCAATAAACAGACAAACACAGATACGCAGTATTTT. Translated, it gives CASSPNKQTNTDTQYF.

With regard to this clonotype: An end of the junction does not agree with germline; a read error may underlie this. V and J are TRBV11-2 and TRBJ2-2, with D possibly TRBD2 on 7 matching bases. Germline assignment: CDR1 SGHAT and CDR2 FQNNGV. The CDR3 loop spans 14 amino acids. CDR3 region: CASNLVRGGSKLFF. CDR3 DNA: TGTGCCAGCAACTTAGTCAGGGGAGGGTCGAAGCTATTTTTT.

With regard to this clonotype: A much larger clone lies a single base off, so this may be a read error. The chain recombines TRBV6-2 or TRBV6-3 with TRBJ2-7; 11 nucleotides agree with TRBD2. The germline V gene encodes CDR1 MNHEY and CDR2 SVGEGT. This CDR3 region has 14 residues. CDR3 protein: CTSRVAGGPDEQYF. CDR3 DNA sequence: TGTACCAGCAGAGTAGCGGGAGGGCCAGACGAGCAGTACTTC.

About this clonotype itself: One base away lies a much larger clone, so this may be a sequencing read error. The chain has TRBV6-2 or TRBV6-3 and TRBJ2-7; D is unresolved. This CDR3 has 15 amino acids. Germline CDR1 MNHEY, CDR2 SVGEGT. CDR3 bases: TGTGCCAGCAGTTACTTAAAGGGTAGCTCCTACGTGCAGTACTTC. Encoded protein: CASSYLKGSSYVQYF.

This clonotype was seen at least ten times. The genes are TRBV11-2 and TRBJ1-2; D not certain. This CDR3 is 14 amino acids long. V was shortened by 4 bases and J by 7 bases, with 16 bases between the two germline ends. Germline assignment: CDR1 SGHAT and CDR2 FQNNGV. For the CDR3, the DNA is TGTGCCAGCAGCTCTCCCCGGCCTTTAGGTGGCTACACCTTC. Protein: CASSSPRPLGGYTF.

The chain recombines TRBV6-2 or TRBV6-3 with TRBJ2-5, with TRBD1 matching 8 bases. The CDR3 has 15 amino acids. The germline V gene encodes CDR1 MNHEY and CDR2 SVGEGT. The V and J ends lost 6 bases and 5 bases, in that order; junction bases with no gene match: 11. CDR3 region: CASRTGQGISETQYF. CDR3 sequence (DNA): TGTGCCAGCAGAACTGGACAGGGAATTTCGGAGACCCAGTACTTC.

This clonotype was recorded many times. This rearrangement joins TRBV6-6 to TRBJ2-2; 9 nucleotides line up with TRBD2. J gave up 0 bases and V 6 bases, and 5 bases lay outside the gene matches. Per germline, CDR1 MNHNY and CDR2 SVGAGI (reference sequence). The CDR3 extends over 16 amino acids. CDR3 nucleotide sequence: TGTGCCAGCAGCCGCCTAGCGGGAACGAACACCGGGGAGCTGTTTTTT. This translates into CASSRLAGTNTGELFF.

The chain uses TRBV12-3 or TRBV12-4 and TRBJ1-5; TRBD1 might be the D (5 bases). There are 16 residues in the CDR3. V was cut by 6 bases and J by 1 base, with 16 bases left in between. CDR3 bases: TGTGCCAGCAGCCCATGCGGGGCCGTCAGCAATCAGCCCCAGCATTTT. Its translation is CASSPCGAVSNQPQHF.

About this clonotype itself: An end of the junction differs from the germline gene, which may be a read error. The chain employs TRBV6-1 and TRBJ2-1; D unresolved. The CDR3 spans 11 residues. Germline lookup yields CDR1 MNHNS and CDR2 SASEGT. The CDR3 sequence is CASSVYNEKFF. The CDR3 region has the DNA TGTGCCAGCAGTGTTTACAATGAGAAGTTCTTC.

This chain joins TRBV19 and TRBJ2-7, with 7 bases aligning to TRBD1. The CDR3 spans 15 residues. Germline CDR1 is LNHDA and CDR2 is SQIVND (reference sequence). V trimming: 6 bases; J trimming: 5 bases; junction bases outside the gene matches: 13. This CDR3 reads CASRTANFGTDEQYF. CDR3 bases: TGTGCCAGTAGAACCGCTAATTTCGGGACAGACGAGCAGTACTTC.

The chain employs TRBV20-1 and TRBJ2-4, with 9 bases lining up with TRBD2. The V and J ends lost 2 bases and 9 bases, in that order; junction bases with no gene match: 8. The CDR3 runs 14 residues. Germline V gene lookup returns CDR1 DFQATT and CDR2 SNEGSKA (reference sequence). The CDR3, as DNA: TGCAGTGCTAGAAGTTCCCTAGCGGGGATCATTCAGTACTTC. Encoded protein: CSARSSLAGIIQYF.

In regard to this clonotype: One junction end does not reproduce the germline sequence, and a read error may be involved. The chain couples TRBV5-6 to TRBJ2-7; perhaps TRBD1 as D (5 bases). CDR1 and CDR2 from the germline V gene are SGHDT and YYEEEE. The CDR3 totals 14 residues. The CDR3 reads CVSSLGRGPYEQYF. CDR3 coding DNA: TGTGTCAGCAGCTTGGGTAGGGGCCCCTACGAGCAGTACTTC.

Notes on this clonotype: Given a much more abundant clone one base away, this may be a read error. The CDR3 is CASGLAGVHTGELFF. The CDR3 DNA reads as TGTGCCAGCGGCTTAGCGGGAGTTCATACCGGGGAGCTGTTTTTT. This chain uses TRBV12-3 or TRBV12-4 with TRBJ2-2; TRBD2 matches at 9 bases. V was pared by 8 bases and J by 5 bases, with 9 bases of the junction left unmatched. The CDR3 has 15 amino acids.

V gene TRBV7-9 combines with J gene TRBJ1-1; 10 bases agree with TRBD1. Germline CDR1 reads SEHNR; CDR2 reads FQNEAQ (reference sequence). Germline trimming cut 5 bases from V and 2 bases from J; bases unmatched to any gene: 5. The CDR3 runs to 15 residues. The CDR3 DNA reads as TGTGCCAGCAGCATGACAGGGGGCGGAAACACTGAAGCTTTCTTT. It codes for CASSMTGGGNTEAFF.

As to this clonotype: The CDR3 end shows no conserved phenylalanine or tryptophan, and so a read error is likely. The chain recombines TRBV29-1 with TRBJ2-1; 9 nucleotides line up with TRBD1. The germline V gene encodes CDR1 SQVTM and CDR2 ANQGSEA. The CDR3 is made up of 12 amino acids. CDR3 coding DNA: TGCAGCGTGGACAGGGGACACAAAGAGCAGTTCTCC. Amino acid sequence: CSVDRGHKEQFS.

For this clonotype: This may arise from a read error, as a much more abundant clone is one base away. CDR3 sequence: CASSSPETESQETQYF. Here the CDR3 DNA reads TGTGCCAGCAGCTCCCCCGAGACAGAAAGCCAAGAGACCCAGTACTTC. V usage is TRBV12-3 or TRBV12-4 and J usage is TRBJ2-5; TRBD1 might be the D (5 bases). CDR3 length: 16 residues. V was trimmed by 6 bases and J by 1 base, leaving 18 bases between them.

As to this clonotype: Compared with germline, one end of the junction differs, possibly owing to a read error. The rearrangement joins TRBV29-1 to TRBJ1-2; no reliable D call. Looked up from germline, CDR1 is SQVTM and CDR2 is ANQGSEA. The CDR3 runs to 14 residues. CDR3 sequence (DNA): TGCAGCGTTGAAGGGTTAGGGAGTAACTATGGCTACATCTTC. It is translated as CSVEGLGSNYGYIF.

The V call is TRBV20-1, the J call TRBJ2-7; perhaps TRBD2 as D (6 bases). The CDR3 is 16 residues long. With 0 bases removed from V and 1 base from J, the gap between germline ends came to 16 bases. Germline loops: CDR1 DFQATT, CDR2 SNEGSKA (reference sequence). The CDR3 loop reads CSARDDTSSISYEQYF. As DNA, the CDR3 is TGCAGTGCTAGAGATGACACTAGCTCTATATCCTACGAGCAGTACTTC.

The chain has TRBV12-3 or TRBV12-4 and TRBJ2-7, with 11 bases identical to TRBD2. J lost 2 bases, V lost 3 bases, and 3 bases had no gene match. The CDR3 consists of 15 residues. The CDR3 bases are TGTGCCAGCAGTTTGGGACTAGCGGACCCCTACGAGCAGTACTTC. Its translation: CASSLGLADPYEQYF.

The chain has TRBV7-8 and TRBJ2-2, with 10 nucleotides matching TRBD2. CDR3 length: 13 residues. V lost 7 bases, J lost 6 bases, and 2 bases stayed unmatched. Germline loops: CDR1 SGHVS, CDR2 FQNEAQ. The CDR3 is CASKGTSAGELFF. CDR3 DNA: TGTGCCAGCAAGGGGACTAGCGCCGGGGAGCTGTTTTTT. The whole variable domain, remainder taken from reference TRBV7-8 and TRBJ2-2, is GAGVSQSPRYKVAKRGQDVALRCDPISGHVSLFWYQQALGQGPEFLTYFQNEAQLDKSGLPSDRFFAERPEGSVSTLKIQRTQQEDSAVYLCASKGTSAGELFFGEGSRLTVL.

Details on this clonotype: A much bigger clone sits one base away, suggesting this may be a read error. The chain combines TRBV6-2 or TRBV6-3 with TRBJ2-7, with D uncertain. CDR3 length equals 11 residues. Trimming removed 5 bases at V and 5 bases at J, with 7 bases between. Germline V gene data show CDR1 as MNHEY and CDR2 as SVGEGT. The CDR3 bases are TGTGCCAGCAGTAACCCTAACGAGCAGTACTTC. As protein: CASSNPNEQYF.

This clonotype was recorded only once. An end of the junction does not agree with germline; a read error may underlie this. The CDR3 DNA reads as TGTGCCAGCAGCTTCGGGTTTAGCACAGATGCGCAGTATTTT. Translation gives CASSFGFSTDAQYF. The genes are TRBV11-2 and TRBJ2-3; D gene ambiguous. The CDR3 runs to 14 residues. CDR1 and CDR2 from the germline V gene are SGHAT and FQNNGV.